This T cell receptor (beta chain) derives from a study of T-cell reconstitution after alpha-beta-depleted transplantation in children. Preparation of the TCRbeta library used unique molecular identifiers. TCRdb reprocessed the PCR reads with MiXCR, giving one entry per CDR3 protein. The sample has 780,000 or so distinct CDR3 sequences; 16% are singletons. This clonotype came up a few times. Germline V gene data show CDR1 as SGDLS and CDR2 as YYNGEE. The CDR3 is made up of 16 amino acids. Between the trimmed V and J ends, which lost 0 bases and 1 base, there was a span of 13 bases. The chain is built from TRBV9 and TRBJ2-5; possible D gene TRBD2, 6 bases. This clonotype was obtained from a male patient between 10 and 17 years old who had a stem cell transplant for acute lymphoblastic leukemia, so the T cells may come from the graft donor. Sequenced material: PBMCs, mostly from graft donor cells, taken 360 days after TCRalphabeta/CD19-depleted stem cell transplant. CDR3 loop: CASSVATGTGQETQYF. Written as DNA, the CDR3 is TGTGCCAGCAGCGTAGCTACCGGGACTGGCCAAGAGACCCAGTACTTC.